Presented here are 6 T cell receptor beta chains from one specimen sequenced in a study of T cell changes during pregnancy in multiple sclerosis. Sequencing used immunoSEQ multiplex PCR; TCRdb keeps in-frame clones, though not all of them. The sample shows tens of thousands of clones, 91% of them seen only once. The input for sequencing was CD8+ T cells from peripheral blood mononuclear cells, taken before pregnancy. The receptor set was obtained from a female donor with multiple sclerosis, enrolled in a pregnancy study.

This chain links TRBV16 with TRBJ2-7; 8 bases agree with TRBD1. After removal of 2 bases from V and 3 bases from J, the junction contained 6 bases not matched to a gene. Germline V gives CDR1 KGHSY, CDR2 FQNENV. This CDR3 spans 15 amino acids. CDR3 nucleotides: TGTGCCAGCAGCCAAACAGGGGGAAGGGACTACGAGCAGTACTTC. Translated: CASSQTGGRDYEQYF. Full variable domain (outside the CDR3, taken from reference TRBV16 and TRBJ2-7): GEEVAQTPKHLVRGEGQKAKLYCAPIKGHSYVFWYQQVLKNEFKFLISFQNENVFDETGMPKERFSAKCLPNSPCSLEIQATKLEDSAVYFCASSQTGGRDYEQYFGPGTRLTVT.

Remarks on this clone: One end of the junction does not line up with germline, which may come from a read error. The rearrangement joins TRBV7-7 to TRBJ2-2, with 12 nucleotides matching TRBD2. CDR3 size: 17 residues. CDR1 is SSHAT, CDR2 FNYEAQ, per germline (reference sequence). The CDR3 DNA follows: TGTGCTAGCAGCTTAACGCTAGCGGGGGGGCCGACCGGGGAGCTGTTTTTT. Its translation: CASSLTLAGGPTGELFF.

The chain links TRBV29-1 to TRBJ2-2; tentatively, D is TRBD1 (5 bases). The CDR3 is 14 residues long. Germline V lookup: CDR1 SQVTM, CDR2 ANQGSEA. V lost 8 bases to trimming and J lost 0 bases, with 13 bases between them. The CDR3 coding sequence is TGCAGCTTCATTGGACAATCGAACACCGGGGAGCTGTTTTTT. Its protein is CSFIGQSNTGELFF.

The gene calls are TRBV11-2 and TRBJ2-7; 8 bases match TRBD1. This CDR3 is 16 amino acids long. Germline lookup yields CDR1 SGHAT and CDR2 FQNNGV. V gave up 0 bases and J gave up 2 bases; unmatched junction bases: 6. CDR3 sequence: CASSLDQTGATYEQYF. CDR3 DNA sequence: TGTGCCAGCAGCTTAGATCAGACAGGGGCTACCTACGAGCAGTACTTC.

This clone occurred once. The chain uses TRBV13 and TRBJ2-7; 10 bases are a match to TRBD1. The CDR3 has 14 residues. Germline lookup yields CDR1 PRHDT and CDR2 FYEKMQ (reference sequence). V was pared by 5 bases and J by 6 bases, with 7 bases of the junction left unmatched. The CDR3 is CASSANRDRGEQYF. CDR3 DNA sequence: TGTGCCAGCAGCGCTAACCGGGACAGGGGCGAGCAGTACTTC.

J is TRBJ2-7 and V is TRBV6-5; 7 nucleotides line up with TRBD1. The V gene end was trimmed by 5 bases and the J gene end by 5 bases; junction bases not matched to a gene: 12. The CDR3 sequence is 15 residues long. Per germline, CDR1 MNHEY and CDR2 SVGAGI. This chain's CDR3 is CASSTPTGLGHEQYF. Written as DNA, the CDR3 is TGTGCCAGCAGTACCCCGACAGGGCTCGGTCACGAGCAGTACTTC.